This T cell receptor (beta chain) originates from a study of blood T cells in healthy people across ages. Turning to the study itself: The capture of about one barcoded beta molecule per two T cells was achieved by template switching. Findings and limits, study-wide: Estimates of total diversity, which came from one million sequenced T cells, were considered to be underestimates. A strong correlation was found between TCR beta diversity and the percentage of naive T cells.

A J-beta primer mix and a sample-barcoded 5' primer were used in a second PCR of about 7 to 12 cycles. Individual samples furnished no less than 2.5 million CDR3-containing paired-end reads apiece. TCRdb reprocessed the 5' RACE reads with MiXCR, giving one entry per CDR3 protein. Among 1.5 million to 2 million distinct CDR3 sequences listed, less than 50% were seen once. This clonotype was recorded a few times. Its antigen is not identified. Germline CDR1 reads SGHRS; CDR2 reads YFSETQ. V lost 5 bases and J 5 bases, leaving 14 bases between the germline ends. The CDR3 consists of 14 residues. The sequence was obtained from a woman in her forties in good health. The sample was blood. The V call is TRBV5-1, the J call TRBJ1-5; D not certain. The CDR3 loop reads CASSPNRGDQPQHF. CDR3 in DNA: TGCGCCAGCAGTCCGAACAGAGGCGATCAGCCCCAGCATTTT.